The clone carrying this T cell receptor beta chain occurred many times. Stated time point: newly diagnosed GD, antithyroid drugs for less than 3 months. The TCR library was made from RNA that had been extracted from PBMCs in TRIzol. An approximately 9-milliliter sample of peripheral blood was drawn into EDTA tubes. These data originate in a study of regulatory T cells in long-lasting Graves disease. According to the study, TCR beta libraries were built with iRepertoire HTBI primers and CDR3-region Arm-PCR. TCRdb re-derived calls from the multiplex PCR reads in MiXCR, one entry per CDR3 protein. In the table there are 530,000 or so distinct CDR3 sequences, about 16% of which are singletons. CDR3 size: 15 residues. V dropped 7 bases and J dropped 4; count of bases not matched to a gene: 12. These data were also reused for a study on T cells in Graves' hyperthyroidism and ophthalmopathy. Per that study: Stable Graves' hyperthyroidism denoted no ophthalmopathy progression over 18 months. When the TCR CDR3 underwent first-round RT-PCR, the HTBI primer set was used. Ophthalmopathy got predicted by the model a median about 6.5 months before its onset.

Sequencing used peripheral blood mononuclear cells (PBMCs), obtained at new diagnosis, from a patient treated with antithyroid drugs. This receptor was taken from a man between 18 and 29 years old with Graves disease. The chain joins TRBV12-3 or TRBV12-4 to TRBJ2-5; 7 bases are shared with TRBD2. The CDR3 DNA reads TGTGCCAGCACCAAAGGACTAGGTCTGGGAGAGACCCAGTACTTC. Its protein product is CASTKGLGLGETQYF.